These 30 T cell receptor beta chains share one sample of origin, sequenced in a study of shared clonotypes between healthy human individuals (dated by TCRdb to the early 2020s). The library relied on the immunoSEQ multiplex PCR assay. TCRdb stores this immuneACCESS table with in-frame sequences only. Part of the clones is absent; in the studies checked, under half of the shortfall reflects unresolved V genes, and no reason is known for the rest. The sample profile shows some 480,000 clones; 70% to 80% of them were found once. The ten largest clones capture approximately 12% of the sample. Sequenced input: PBMCs. These receptors all stem from a woman aged 40 to 50 in good health. Some clones in this sample may be carry-over from other donors' samples.

The chain combines TRBV19 with TRBJ2-5; D possibly corresponds to TRBD2 (6 bases). The CDR3 consists of 14 residues. Trimming took off 2 bases at V and 5 bases at J, with 12 bases between the two ends. Germline lookup yields CDR1 LNHDA and CDR2 SQIVND (reference sequence). The CDR3 is CASSITSPGETQYF. In nucleotides, the CDR3 is TGTGCCAGTAGTATAACTAGCCCGGGGGAGACCCAGTACTTC. Supplemented by reference TRBV19 and TRBJ2-5, the full variable domain reads DGGITQSPKYLFRKEGQNVTLSCEQNLNHDAMYWYRQDPGQGLRLIYYSQIVNDFQKGDIAEGYSVSREKKESFPLTVTSAQKNPTAFYLCASSITSPGETQYFGPGTRLLVL.

This chain links TRBV7-9 with TRBJ1-4, with unresolved D. CDR1 SEHNR and CDR2 FQNEAQ come from the germline V gene (reference sequence). CDR3 length equals 16 residues. Trimming cost V 5 bases and J 0 bases, with 13 bases left between them. Here the CDR3 DNA reads TGTGCCAGCAGCCACGGACGGCCTCCAACTAATGAAAAACTGTTTTTT. Translated, it gives CASSHGRPPTNEKLFF.

In this sample, this clone turned up once. The chain employs TRBV23-1 and TRBJ2-5; no reliable D call. TRBV23-1 qualifies as an ORF whose function is uncertain. The CDR3 sequence is 16 residues long. The V end was cut by 0 bases, the J end by 4 bases, with 15 bases between. This chain's CDR3 is CASSQSVRRRPETQYF. CDR3 sequence (DNA): TGCGCCAGCAGTCAATCGGTGCGCAGGCGTCCAGAGACCCAGTACTTC.

In this sample, this clone turned up many times. The chain uses TRBV7-2 and TRBJ2-3; D possibly corresponds to TRBD2 (5 bases). CDR1 and CDR2 (germline): SGHTA, FQGNSA. The length of the CDR3 is 14 residues. Trimming took 3 bases from V and 4 from J, leaving 11 bases between them. This CDR3 is CASSFLGSSDTQYF. In DNA form, the CDR3 reads TGTGCCAGCAGCTTTCTGGGGAGCTCAGATACGCAGTATTTT.

V usage is TRBV28 and J usage is TRBJ2-7, with D perhaps given as TRBD1 or TRBD2 (5 bases each). CDR1 MDHEN and CDR2 SYDVKM come from the germline V gene. This CDR3 spans 15 amino acids. CDR3 loop: CATAGFGTKPYEQYF. In DNA form, the CDR3 reads TGTGCTACAGCAGGTTTTGGGACCAAACCCTACGAGCAGTACTTC.

The V gene is TRBV5-1, the J gene TRBJ2-5, with 7 bases that match TRBD2. Germline-derived CDR1 and CDR2 are SGHRS and YFSETQ. With 3 bases clipped from V and 5 bases from J, the junction kept 7 bases outside the gene matches. CDR3 length equals 14 residues. CDR3 nucleotides: TGCGCCAGCAGCTACGGGGAGGGTATGGAGACCCAGTACTTC. Protein product: CASSYGEGMETQYF.

This clone came up once. This rearrangement joins TRBV21-1 to TRBJ1-4. TRBV21-1 corresponds to a pseudogene. The CDR3 length is 14 residues. CDR3 sequence: CASRPGRTNEKLFF. DNA for the CDR3: TGTGCCAGCAGACCAGGGAGGACTAATGAAAAACTGTTTTTT.

V usage is TRBV28 and J usage is TRBJ1-4; D perhaps matches TRBD1 (5 bases). This CDR3 has 14 residues. In germline, CDR1 is MDHEN, CDR2 SYDVKM. Trimming stripped 2 bases from V and 7 bases from J, with 11 bases between. The CDR3 nucleotides read TGTGCCAGCAGTTTAGGGGGGGGAGGTGAAAAACTGTTTTTT. Its protein is CASSLGGGGEKLFF. The full variable domain, with the rest looked up from reference TRBV28 and TRBJ1-4, is DVKVTQSSRYLVKRTGEKVFLECVQDMDHENMFWYRQDPGLGLRLIYFSYDVKMKEKGDIPEGYSVSREKKERFSLILESASTNQTSMYLCASSLGGGGEKLFFGSGTQLSVL.

The table lists this clone with many counts. This rearrangement joins TRBV15 to TRBJ2-3; TRBD1 agrees at 9 bases. The germline CDR1 and CDR2 sequences are LNHNV and YYDKDF (reference sequence). With 3 bases clipped from V and 0 bases from J, the junction kept 4 bases outside the gene matches. The CDR3 length is 16 residues. The CDR3 reads CATSRGQGFSTDTQYF. CDR3 coding DNA: TGTGCCACCAGCAGGGGACAGGGTTTTAGCACAGATACGCAGTATTTT.

Details on this clone: One base away lies a much larger clone, so this may be a sequencing read error. This specimen includes other DNA sequences encoding the same CDR3. V is TRBV6-1 and J is TRBJ2-1; D remains ambiguous. The CDR3 consists of 14 residues. Germline assignment: CDR1 MNHNS and CDR2 SASEGT. V was shortened by 4 bases and J by 0 bases, with 7 bases between the two germline ends. Written as DNA, the CDR3 is TGTGCCAGCAGTGGAGACGGCTCCTACAATGAGCAGTTCTTC. It is translated as CASSGDGSYNEQFF.

The chain links TRBV2 to TRBJ1-1; D is unresolved. Germline-derived CDR1 and CDR2 are SNHLY and FYNNEI. Trimming took off 6 bases at V and 4 bases at J, with 15 bases between the two ends. The CDR3 length is 14 residues. The chain's CDR3 is CASRPFMGPTEAFF. DNA for the CDR3: TGTGCCAGCAGGCCCTTTATGGGCCCCACTGAAGCTTTCTTT.

This chain uses TRBV11-2 with TRBJ2-7, with 9 positions matching TRBD2. The CDR3 is 16 amino acids. CDR1 and CDR2 from the germline V gene are SGHAT and FQNNGV. Trimming at V came to 6 bases and at J to 4 bases, leaving 13 bases not matched to a gene. The chain's CDR3 is CASSVAGDSYKYEQYF. As DNA, the CDR3 is TGTGCCAGCAGTGTAGCGGGAGACTCCTATAAGTACGAGCAGTACTTC.

V usage is TRBV12-5 and J usage is TRBJ2-6; TRBD1 aligns across 8 bases. The length of the CDR3 is 19 residues. After removal of 1 base from V and 1 base from J, the junction contained 9 bases not matched to a gene. CDR1 and CDR2 from the germline V gene are LGHNT and FRNRAP. CDR3 loop: CASGLATGTGKSGANVLTF. CDR3 in DNA: TGTGCTAGTGGTTTGGCTACCGGGACAGGCAAGTCTGGGGCCAACGTCCTGACTTTC. The full variable domain, rest sourced from reference TRBV12-5 and TRBJ2-6, is DARVTQTPRHKVTEMGQEVTMRCQPILGHNTVFWYRQTMMQGLELLAYFRNRAPLDDSGMPKDRFSAEMPDATLATLKIQPSEPRDSAVYFCASGLATGTGKSGANVLTFGAGSRLTVL.

Concerning this clone: Other DNA sequences in this sample translate to the same CDR3. The chain is built from TRBV18 and TRBJ1-1; 11 nucleotides agree with TRBD1. The CDR3 length is 15 residues. Trimming cost V 2 bases and J 5 bases; bases outside gene matches: 4. The germline V gene has CDR1 KGHSH and CDR2 LQKENI. Written as DNA, the CDR3 is TGTGCCAGCTCACCAGGACAGGGGGCAGGGACTGAAGCTTTCTTT. Its protein is CASSPGQGAGTEAFF.

This clone was seen only once. The chain couples TRBV7-9 to TRBJ1-4; TRBD1 aligns across 7 bases. V shed 5 bases, J shed 0 bases, and the junction held 3 bases outside the gene matches. This CDR3 spans 15 amino acids. CDR1 and CDR2 from the germline V gene are SEHNR and FQNEAQ (reference sequence). CDR3 in amino acids: CASSLGTATNEKLFF. The CDR3 coding sequence is TGTGCCAGCAGCCTTGGGACAGCAACTAATGAAAAACTGTTTTTT. The whole variable domain, remainder taken from reference TRBV7-9 and TRBJ1-4, is DTGVSQNPRHKITKRGQNVTFRCDPISEHNRLYWYRQTLGQGPEFLTYFQNEAQLEKSRLLSDRFSAERPKGSFSTLEIQRTEQGDSAMYLCASSLGTATNEKLFFGSGTQLSVL.

This rearrangement joins TRBV27 to TRBJ2-2; no clear D gene. Trimming removed 0 bases from V and 4 bases from J, with 12 bases in between. In germline, CDR1 is MNHEY, CDR2 SMNVEV (reference sequence). This CDR3 comprises 16 residues. The CDR3: CASSLSTYTGTGELFF. Written as DNA, the CDR3 is TGTGCCAGCAGTTTATCGACATACACGGGCACCGGGGAGCTGTTTTTT.

V usage is TRBV27 and J usage is TRBJ1-1; D gene ambiguous. Germline CDR1 reads MNHEY; CDR2 reads SMNVEV (reference sequence). The V and J ends lost 5 bases and 5 bases respectively, with 15 bases between them. CDR3 length equals 14 residues. The CDR3 DNA is TGTGCCAGCAGTCTTCTGCAAGGGAGGACTGAAGCTTTCTTT. Its protein is CASSLLQGRTEAFF.

The rearrangement joins TRBV28 to TRBJ2-7, with a weak D call TRBD2 (6 bases). Germline CDR1 and CDR2: MDHEN and SYDVKM. The V gene lost 6 bases and the J gene lost 2 bases, with 20 bases spanning the gap. The CDR3 is 16 residues long. CDR3 in amino acids: CASSSSAGTETYEQYF. The CDR3, as DNA: TGTGCCAGCAGCAGTTCGGCCGGGACTGAAACCTACGAGCAGTACTTC.

This chain joins TRBV27 and TRBJ2-7, with D possibly TRBD2 on 6 matching bases. In germline, CDR1 is MNHEY, CDR2 SMNVEV (reference sequence). There are 21 residues in the CDR3. The V gene lost 2 bases and the J gene lost 5 bases, with 34 bases spanning the gap. This chain's CDR3 is CASSLGGRAPAGSGHGNEQYF. As DNA, the CDR3 is TGTGCCAGCAGTTTAGGAGGGCGTGCGCCAGCCGGGAGTGGACACGGGAACGAGCAGTACTTC.

This chain joins TRBV30 and TRBJ2-7; 7 positions agree with TRBD1. The germline CDR1 and CDR2 sequences are GTSNPN and SVGIG (reference sequence). Trimming at V came to 3 bases and at J to 3 bases, leaving 5 bases not matched to a gene. This CDR3 contains 13 residues. In DNA, the CDR3 is TGTGCCTGGAGGATACAGGGGAGCTACGAGCAGTACTTC. Residues: CAWRIQGSYEQYF.

The chain links TRBV5-5 to TRBJ2-1; D is unclear. The V gene's germline CDR1 is SGHKS and CDR2 YYEKEE (reference sequence). The CDR3 runs 16 residues. V was shortened by 4 bases and J by 2 bases, with 16 bases between the two germline ends. CDR3 in amino acids: CASSLLTTTPYNEQFF. The CDR3 coding sequence is TGTGCCAGCAGCCTGTTAACCACCACCCCCTACAATGAGCAGTTCTTC.

This clone was picked up many times. The CDR3 DNA sequence: TGTGCCAGCAGTCCCCGGACAGGCCGTGAAGCTTTCTTT. Protein sequence: CASSPRTGREAFF. The V and J genes are TRBV27 and TRBJ1-1, with TRBD1 matching over 7 bases. The ends lost 5 bases at V and 7 bases at J; junction bases unmatched: 7. From germline, CDR1 is MNHEY and CDR2 SMNVEV (reference sequence). CDR3 length: 13 residues.

This clone was detected a few times. Other DNA sequences in the sample encode the same CDR3. The V gene is TRBV27, the J gene TRBJ1-2; no clear D gene. CDR1 and CDR2 from the germline V gene are MNHEY and SMNVEV (reference sequence). The V end lost 6 bases, the J end lost 4 bases, and 12 bases lay between the germline ends. The CDR3 has 13 residues. CDR3 DNA sequence: TGTGCCAGCAGCCCCGGACGGCCCTATGGCTACACCTTC. Amino acids: CASSPGRPYGYTF.

The V and J genes are TRBV18 and TRBJ1-2; a possible D gene is TRBD1 (6 bases). V shed 3 bases and J shed 8 bases, with 10 bases lying between them. This CDR3 is built from 12 residues. CDR1 and CDR2 (germline): KGHSH, LQKENI. DNA of the CDR3: TGTGCCAGCTCACCCGACAGGTCCGGCTACACCTTC. Residues: CASSPDRSGYTF.

J is TRBJ2-2 and V is TRBV6-6; 10 bases are shared with TRBD1. CDR1 is MNHNY, CDR2 SVGAGI, per germline (reference sequence). J was trimmed by 4 bases and V by 7 bases; bases with no gene match: 3. This CDR3 has 14 residues. CDR3 bases: TGTGCCAGCACCGACAGGGGGCTCACCGGGGAGCTGTTTTTT. Protein product: CASTDRGLTGELFF.

The chain carries TRBV5-6 and TRBJ2-1; D remains ambiguous. The V gene lost 2 bases and the J gene lost 4 bases, with 7 bases spanning the gap. The CDR3 runs 13 residues. CDR1 SGHDT and CDR2 YYEEEE come from the germline V gene. The CDR3, as DNA: TGTGCCAGCAGCTTCCCAGGATACAATGAGCAGTTCTTC. Amino acids: CASSFPGYNEQFF.

The chain's CDR3 is CASSLGGRGRPYSNQPQHF. In nucleotides, the CDR3 is TGTGCCAGCAGTTTGGGGGGGAGGGGCAGACCCTATAGCAATCAGCCCCAGCATTTT. V and J are TRBV28 and TRBJ1-5; D possibly corresponds to TRBD1 (5 bases). The V end lost 3 bases, the J end lost 0 bases, and 21 bases lay between the germline ends. The CDR3 covers 19 residues. Germline V lookup: CDR1 MDHEN, CDR2 SYDVKM.

The chain couples TRBV27 to TRBJ2-7, with TRBD2 matching over 8 bases. Germline CDR1 is MNHEY and CDR2 is SMNVEV (reference sequence). The V segment lost 6 bases and the J segment 1 base; nucleotides outside the gene matches: 8. The CDR3 is made up of 15 amino acids. Here the CDR3 DNA reads TGTGCCAGCAGGAGGCTGGCGGGAGGATCCTACGAGCAGTACTTC. Its translation is CASRRLAGGSYEQYF.

The table lists this clone with a few counts. V gene TRBV6-1 combines with J gene TRBJ2-5; D possibly uses TRBD1 or TRBD2 (5 bases each). The germline V gene has CDR1 MNHNS and CDR2 SASEGT. This CDR3 is 15 amino acids long. V gave up 11 bases and J gave up 5 bases, with 24 bases separating them. The CDR3 loop reads CASLGAHTMGETQYF. CDR3 DNA sequence: TGTGCCTCCCTCGGGGCACATACAATGGGGGAGACCCAGTACTTC.

This chain uses TRBV2 with TRBJ2-2; D is ambiguous. The CDR3 extends over 13 amino acids. V was trimmed by 6 bases and J by 8 bases, leaving 13 bases between them. Germline CDR1 is SNHLY and CDR2 is FYNNEI. The DNA of the CDR3 is TGTGCCAGCAGGACAAACCCTGGGGGGGAGCTGTTTTTT. Translated, it gives CASRTNPGGELFF.